A single sample is the source of the 17 T cell receptor beta chains below, sequenced in a study of blood T cell repertoires in COVID-19. Assay used: immunoSEQ multiplex PCR; TCRdb lists only in-frame clones, some missing. This table holds 35,000 or so clones, around 84% found once. The source material was peripheral blood. All receptors come from a man in his 70s with acute or convalescent COVID-19.

This chain joins TRBV5-6 and TRBJ2-3, with 7 positions matching TRBD1. CDR3 size: 15 residues. After removal of 4 bases from V and 3 bases from J, the junction contained 8 bases not matched to a gene. Germline V lookup: CDR1 SGHDT, CDR2 YYEEEE. CDR3 bases: TGTGCCAGCAGCCTGGGACAGAAATATACAGATACGCAGTATTTT. It encodes CASSLGQKYTDTQYF.

CDR3 bases: TGCAGCGCCCAGGGGTGGGGAGACACTGAAGCTTTCTTT. Translating it yields CSAQGWGDTEAFF. The V gene is TRBV29-1, the J gene TRBJ1-1; tentatively, D is TRBD1 (6 bases). V shed 7 bases and J shed 3 bases, with 15 bases lying between them. The germline CDR1 and CDR2 sequences are SQVTM and ANQGSEA. This CDR3 has 13 residues. The variable domain in full, completed from reference TRBV29-1 and TRBJ1-1, reads SAVISQKPSRDICQRGTSLTIQCQVDSQVTMMFWYRQQPGQSLTLIATANQGSEATYESGFVIDKFPISRPNLTFSTLTVSNMSPEDSSIYLCSAQGWGDTEAFFGQGTRLTVV.

This chain joins TRBV30 and TRBJ2-5, with a weak D call TRBD1 (5 bases). V was clipped by 0 bases and J by 1 base, with 9 bases between them. The CDR3 totals 14 residues. CDR1 and CDR2 from the germline V gene are GTSNPN and SVGIG (reference sequence). The CDR3 DNA sequence: TGTGCCTGGAGTGTACAGGCAGTCCAAGAGACCCAGTACTTC. Amino acid sequence: CAWSVQAVQETQYF.

The rearrangement uses TRBV7-9 and TRBJ2-1; a possible D gene is TRBD1 (6 bases). Trimming stripped 4 bases from V and 4 bases from J, with 14 bases between. CDR1 is SEHNR, CDR2 FQNEAQ, per germline (reference sequence). The CDR3 runs to 15 residues. Here the CDR3 reads CASSSWTETYNEQFF. CDR3 sequence (DNA): TGTGCCAGCAGCTCCTGGACAGAGACTTACAATGAGCAGTTCTTC.

This chain links TRBV18 with TRBJ2-7; maybe TRBD1 (6 bases). V gave up 1 base and J gave up 0 bases, with 13 bases separating them. This CDR3 has 16 amino acids. Germline V gives CDR1 KGHSH, CDR2 LQKENI. CDR3 region: CASSPLQGSGSYEQYF. In nucleotides, the CDR3 is TGTGCCAGCTCACCACTACAGGGCTCGGGCTCCTACGAGCAGTACTTC.

This chain connects TRBV12-3 or TRBV12-4 to TRBJ1-1, with a tentative D call TRBD1 (6 bases). V lost 2 bases to trimming and J lost 7 bases, with 8 bases between them. The CDR3 extends over 12 amino acids. The CDR3 bases are TGTGCCAGCAGTTTATTGGACAGTGAAGCTTTCTTT. This gives the protein CASSLLDSEAFF.

This clone was seen a few times. This chain uses TRBV5-1 with TRBJ2-2; 9 nucleotides line up with TRBD2. V lost 4 bases, J lost 4 bases, and 8 bases stayed unmatched. This CDR3 spans 16 amino acids. Germline values: CDR1 SGHRS, CDR2 YFSETQ. The CDR3 reads CASSPRAGGSTGELFF. The CDR3 nucleotides are TGCGCCAGCAGCCCCCGAGCGGGAGGTAGCACCGGGGAGCTGTTTTTT.

The chain carries TRBV6-5 and TRBJ2-7, with TRBD2 identical over 10 bases. CDR3 size: 15 residues. Germline V gene lookup returns CDR1 MNHEY and CDR2 SVGAGI. The V gene end was trimmed by 7 bases and the J gene end by 3 bases; junction bases not matched to a gene: 9. CDR3 residues: CASTKLSGRFYEQYF. The CDR3 bases are TGTGCCAGCACCAAACTTAGCGGGAGGTTCTACGAGCAGTACTTC.

The gene calls are TRBV7-9 and TRBJ2-7; a weak D match, TRBD2 (7 bases). V shed 4 bases and J shed 7 bases, with 23 bases lying between them. CDR3 length equals 16 residues. Germline lookup yields CDR1 SEHNR and CDR2 FQNEAQ (reference sequence). The CDR3 loop is CASSSIGGARGNEQYF. CDR3 bases: TGTGCCAGCAGCTCAATTGGGGGGGCACGAGGGAATGAGCAGTACTTC.

This clone was picked up one time. The chain recombines TRBV4-2 with TRBJ1-6, with 9 bases identical to TRBD1. The germline gives CDR1 LGHNA, CDR2 YNFKEQ. The CDR3 length is 15 residues. The V gene end was trimmed by 4 bases and the J gene end by 5 bases; junction bases not matched to a gene: 3. The CDR3 DNA follows: TGTGCCAGCAGCCCTCGGACAGGGGATAATTCACCCCTCCACTTT. The encoded protein is CASSPRTGDNSPLHF.

This chain uses TRBV2 with TRBJ1-1; D gene uncertain. Trimming shortened V by 4 bases and J by 7 bases, and 13 bases separated the two germline ends. CDR3 length: 13 residues. In germline, CDR1 is SNHLY, CDR2 FYNNEI. CDR3 nucleotide sequence: TGTGCCAGCAGTGTTGGGCAGCTCCTTGAAGCTTTCTTT. Amino acids: CASSVGQLLEAFF.

V gene TRBV7-7 combines with J gene TRBJ2-7; 7 nucleotides agree with TRBD2. The germline gives CDR1 SSHAT, CDR2 FNYEAQ (reference sequence). J gave up 5 bases and V 8 bases, and 12 bases lay outside the gene matches. The CDR3 has 14 amino acids. The chain's CDR3 is CASSKAGNRNEQYF. DNA for the CDR3: TGTGCCAGCTCAAAAGCGGGGAATAGGAACGAGCAGTACTTC.

This chain connects TRBV6-5 to TRBJ2-7; maybe TRBD1 (6 bases). Trimming stripped 2 bases from V and 4 bases from J, with 12 bases between. This CDR3 has 14 amino acids. Germline loops: CDR1 MNHEY, CDR2 SVGAGI. CDR3 DNA sequence: TGTGCCAGCAGTTACCGTTACAGGGAATACGAGCAGTACTTC. Amino acid sequence: CASSYRYREYEQYF.

DNA for the CDR3: TGTGCCAGCAGCTCCCGTCTGGGGGGTTCAACAGGAAACACCATATATTTT. It specifies CASSSRLGGSTGNTIYF. The V gene is TRBV7-2, the J gene TRBJ1-3, with D possibly being TRBD1 (5 bases). The CDR3 is 17 amino acids. V was cut by 4 bases and J by 4 bases, with 20 bases left in between. The germline V gene has CDR1 SGHTA and CDR2 FQGNSA.

The V gene is TRBV9, the J gene TRBJ1-4; D might be TRBD1 (5 bases). Trimming pared 0 bases from V and 5 bases from J, leaving 14 bases between. Germline V CDR1 and CDR2: SGDLS, YYNGEE. There are 16 residues in the CDR3. CDR3 bases: TGTGCCAGCAGCGTAGGGTACGGACAATTAAATGAAAAACTGTTTTTT. Translation: CASSVGYGQLNEKLFF.

The chain links TRBV5-1 to TRBJ2-2, with TRBD1 identical over 9 bases. The CDR3 is made up of 15 amino acids. Germline V CDR1 and CDR2: SGHRS, YFSETQ. The trim removed 3 bases at V and 5 bases at J, leaving 5 bases unmatched. CDR3 amino acids: CASSWGTGTTGELFF. The CDR3 DNA sequence: TGCGCCAGCAGCTGGGGGACAGGGACTACCGGGGAGCTGTTTTTT. The whole variable domain, filled in from reference TRBV5-1 and TRBJ2-2, reads KAGVTQTPRYLIKTRGQQVTLSCSPISGHRSVSWYQQTPGQGLQFLFEYFSETQRNKGNFPGRFSGRQFSNSRSEMNVSTLELGDSALYLCASSWGTGTTGELFFGEGSRLTVL.

The rearrangement links TRBV6-2 or TRBV6-3 to TRBJ1-1, with a tentative D call TRBD1 (5 bases). The V gene's germline CDR1 is MNHEY and CDR2 SVGEGT. The V gene lost 5 bases and the J gene lost 8 bases, with 12 bases spanning the gap. The CDR3 has 12 amino acids. The CDR3 loop is CASSLWGGEAFF. Here the CDR3 DNA reads TGTGCCAGCAGTCTTTGGGGGGGAGAAGCTTTCTTT.